The 11 T cell receptor beta chains reported below all come from one sample, sequenced in a study of molecular identifiers for immune sequencing clone quantification. TCRdb re-called the PCR reads with MiXCR, one entry per CDR3 protein. Of about 40,000 distinct CDR3 sequences in the sample, approximately 22% were seen once. Material: naive CD8+ T cells from blood, with Jurkat cell RNA spiked in. Subset given: FACS-sorted CD8+CD4-CCR7+CD45RA+ naive T cells. The origin of the receptors is a human donor in good health. Some libraries in this study had Jurkat cell RNA spiked in.

The sample holds a few counts of this clonotype. J is TRBJ2-4 and V is TRBV30, with 9 bases fitting TRBD1. The CDR3 loop spans 17 amino acids. Germline V gives CDR1 GTSNPN, CDR2 SVGIG (reference sequence). The V and J ends lost 1 base and 0 bases, in that order; junction bases with no gene match: 7. CDR3 region: CAWSASTGGLAKNIQYF. In DNA, the CDR3 is TGTGCCTGGAGTGCCAGTACAGGGGGCTTAGCCAAAAACATTCAGTACTTC.

The V and J genes are TRBV10-3 and TRBJ2-7; TRBD1 is a possible D gene (6 bases). V gave up 6 bases and J gave up 3 bases, with 12 bases separating them. The CDR3 is made up of 13 amino acids. Germline V lookup: CDR1 ENHRY, CDR2 SYGVKD. CDR3 in amino acids: CAISTGDNYEQYF. The CDR3 coding sequence is TGTGCCATCAGCACCGGGGACAACTACGAGCAGTACTTC.

This clonotype was counted ten times or more. J is TRBJ1-5 and V is TRBV4-3; no definite D call. The CDR3 loop spans 13 amino acids. Germline assignment: CDR1 LGHNA and CDR2 YSLEER. V was shortened by 0 bases and J by 6 bases, with 6 bases between the two germline ends. As DNA, the CDR3 is TGCGCCAGCAGCCAAGATAATGGTCAGCCCCAGCATTTT. This codes for CASSQDNGQPQHF.

This clonotype showed up many times. The gene calls are TRBV11-3 and TRBJ1-1; D remains unclear. The V gene lost 3 bases and the J gene lost 2 bases, with 10 bases spanning the gap. Germline loops: CDR1 SGHNT, CDR2 YENEEA. The CDR3 runs to 14 residues. CDR3 sequence (DNA): TGTGCCAGCAGCTTGGGCAGCCGTAACACTGAAGCTTTCTTT. Translation: CASSLGSRNTEAFF.

This clonotype was detected ten times or more. The V and J genes are TRBV9 and TRBJ2-3; D may match TRBD1 or TRBD2 (5 bases each). The CDR3 has 14 residues. CDR1 and CDR2 from the germline V gene are SGDLS and YYNGEE. V lost 4 bases, J lost 6 bases, and 15 bases lay in between. CDR3 protein: CASSRVGGADTQYF. CDR3 nucleotides: TGTGCCAGCAGCCGGGTTGGGGGAGCTGATACGCAGTATTTT.

This clonotype was seen repeatedly, ten times or more. This chain joins TRBV7-9 and TRBJ1-1; D might be TRBD1 (5 bases). The CDR3 spans 13 residues. The germline CDR1 and CDR2 sequences are SEHNR and FQNEAQ (reference sequence). V gave up 7 bases and J gave up 5 bases, with 14 bases separating them. The DNA of the CDR3 is TGTGCCAGCACCCCCGGCAGGGTTACTGAAGCTTTCTTT. Protein sequence: CASTPGRVTEAFF.

Remarks on this clonotype: Relative to the germline gene, one junction end is altered; a read error may explain this. The chain is built from TRBV6-5 and TRBJ2-6; the D gene is possibly TRBD1 (5 bases). The CDR3 length is 13 residues. Germline V gives CDR1 MNHEY, CDR2 SVGAGI. In DNA form, the CDR3 reads TGTGCCAGCAGCTACTCTGGGGCCAACGCCCTGCCTTTC. Its translation: CASSYSGANALPF.

This clonotype was seen a handful of times. This sequence joins TRBV14 and TRBJ1-1; maybe TRBD1 (6 bases). Trimming shortened V by 1 base and J by 11 bases, and 20 bases separated the two germline ends. Germline V gives CDR1 SGHDN, CDR2 FVKESK. This CDR3 has 15 residues. The CDR3 sequence: CASSQVGAGASGAFF. For the CDR3, the DNA is TGTGCCAGCAGCCAAGTCGGAGCGGGGGCGTCGGGGGCTTTCTTT. Combining the CDR3 with reference TRBV14 and TRBJ1-1 gives the whole variable domain EAGVTQFPSHSVIEKGQTVTLRCDPISGHDNLYWYRRVMGKEIKFLLHFVKESKQDESGMPNNRFLAERTGGTYSTLKVQPAELEDSGVYFCASSQVGAGASGAFFGQGTRLTVV.

This clonotype was detected only a few times. This rearrangement joins TRBV7-6 to TRBJ2-2; D could derive from TRBD1 or TRBD2 (5 bases each). Between the trimmed V and J ends, which lost 3 bases and 6 bases, there was a span of 11 bases. Per germline, CDR1 SGHVS and CDR2 FNYEAQ. This CDR3 is built from 14 residues. The CDR3 sequence: CASSFGDGAGELFF. In nucleotides, the CDR3 is TGTGCCAGCAGCTTTGGGGACGGAGCCGGGGAGCTGTTTTTT.

This clonotype was seen ten or more times. The chain has TRBV5-1 and TRBJ1-5; D is ambiguous. V lost 4 bases and J lost 1, with 12 bases in between. Looked up from germline, CDR1 is SGHRS and CDR2 is YFSETQ. The CDR3 runs 15 residues. The CDR3: CASSPRGGSNQPQHF. The CDR3 coding sequence is TGCGCCAGCAGCCCCCGGGGTGGAAGCAATCAGCCCCAGCATTTT.

This clonotype was recorded many times. This chain connects TRBV12-3 or TRBV12-4 to TRBJ2-7; D remains ambiguous. The CDR3 extends over 14 amino acids. V gave up 3 bases and J gave up 7 bases, with 16 bases separating them. CDR3 sequence: CASSFLNTAGEQYF. DNA of the CDR3: TGTGCCAGCAGTTTTCTTAATACGGCTGGGGAGCAGTACTTC.